This entry describes one T cell receptor (beta chain). Its antigen is currently unknown. The CDR3 covers 13 residues. V lost 3 bases, J lost 8 bases, and 10 bases lay in between. CDR1 is SGHTA and CDR2 is FQGNSA in the germline V gene. Use of 60 Vbeta and 13 Jbeta primers characterized the PCR. Method: immunoSEQ multiplex PCR; TCRdb's copy keeps in-frame clones and lacks some. The data contain approximately 140,000 clones, about three quarters of them singletons. This specimen belongs to a study of cytomegalovirus exposure and HLA in healthy donors. As for the study in general: Early on, a data release was issued that held 85 million to 95 million unique TCRs from HLA-typed donors. Regarding the study as a whole: Later analysis associated a missense DCLRE1C variant with TCR beta V- and J-gene trimming. Across HLA loci, a later analysis found differing TCR association rates, with DRB1 most and HLA-C fewest. Overall, roughly 150 TCR beta chains were annotated as cytomegalovirus-associated.

The sample taken for sequencing was PBMCs. The V gene is TRBV7-2, the J gene TRBJ1-4; unclear D gene. The source is a woman in her 40s in good health and CMV-seronegative. CDR3 DNA sequence: TGTGCCAGCAGCTTCGAGAGGAGGGAAAAACTGTTTTTT. Translation: CASSFERREKLFF.